The clone carrying this TCR beta chain was seen only once. The CDR3 is 15 residues long. V shed 3 bases and J 4 bases; nucleotides not matched to a gene: 5. Germline loops: CDR1 MDHEN, CDR2 SYDVKM. This sample is drawn from a study of blood T cell repertoires in COVID-19. Study in general: Whether acute or convalescent, the COVID-19 samples came from the United States, Italy and Spain. The cDNA or gDNA used as material had been derived from T cells, B-cell-depleted T cells, or PBMCs.

In the study's own analysis: Cell counts per sample came from amplifying reference gene primers. Assay: immunoSEQ multiplex PCR; the TCRdb copy retains only in-frame clones and omits some. That table is the source of V, J and clone size, and D and trimming were worked out from the DNA. The sample contains 65,000 to 90,000 clones, around 90% of which appear only once. The genes are TRBV28 and TRBJ2-3, with 9 bases identical to TRBD2. Sequenced: peripheral blood. The clonotype originates from a woman between 45 and 65 years old with active or convalescent COVID-19. CDR3 DNA: TGTGCCAGCAGTTTTGGCGGGGGGGCATCAGATACGCAGTATTTT. It specifies CASSFGGGASDTQYF.